Detailed here is one TCR beta chain. This CDR3 has 13 residues. J gave up 7 bases and V 3 bases, and 8 bases lay outside the gene matches. Germline V CDR1 and CDR2: GTSNPN, SVGIG (reference sequence). This record belongs to a study of blood T cell repertoires in COVID-19. Study context: COVID-19 samples from acute and convalescent phases originated in the United States, Italy and Spain. The cDNA or gDNA used as material had been derived from T cells, B-cell-depleted T cells, or PBMCs.

As processed by the authors: Reference gene primer amplification in the assay estimated nucleated cell counts. TCRdb's copy holds only in-frame clones and misses some; the assay was immunoSEQ multiplex PCR. V and J calls and clone size come straight from that table; D and trimming were deduced from the DNA. Of under 250,000 clones detected, over 70% appear once; the ten largest clones hold just over 8.5%. The chain carries TRBV30 and TRBJ2-7, with 8 bases aligning to TRBD1. Sequencing used peripheral blood. The clonotype comes from a man in his forties with active or convalescent COVID-19. CDR3 DNA sequence: TGTGCCTGGAGCCCCCAGGGGGCGCGTGAGCAGTACTTC. It yields the protein CAWSPQGAREQYF.